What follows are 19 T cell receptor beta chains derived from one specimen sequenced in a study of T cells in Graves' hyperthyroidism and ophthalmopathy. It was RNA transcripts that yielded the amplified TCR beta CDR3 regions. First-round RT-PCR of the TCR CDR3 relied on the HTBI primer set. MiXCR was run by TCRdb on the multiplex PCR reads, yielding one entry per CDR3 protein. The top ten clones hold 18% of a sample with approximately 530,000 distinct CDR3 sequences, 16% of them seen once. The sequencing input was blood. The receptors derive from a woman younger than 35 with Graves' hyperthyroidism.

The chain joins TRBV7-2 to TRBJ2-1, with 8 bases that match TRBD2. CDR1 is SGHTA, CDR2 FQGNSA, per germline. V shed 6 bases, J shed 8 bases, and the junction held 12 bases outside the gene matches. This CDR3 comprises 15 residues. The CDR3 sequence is CASRGGSSGSHEQFF. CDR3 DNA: TGTGCCAGCAGGGGGGGATCTAGCGGGTCTCATGAGCAGTTCTTC.

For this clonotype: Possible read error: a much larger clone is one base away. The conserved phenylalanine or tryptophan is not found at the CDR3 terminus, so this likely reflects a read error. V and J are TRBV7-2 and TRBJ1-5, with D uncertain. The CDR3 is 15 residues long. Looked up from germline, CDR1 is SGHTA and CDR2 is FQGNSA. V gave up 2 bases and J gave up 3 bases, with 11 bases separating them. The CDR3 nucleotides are TGTGCCAGCAGCTTATTTACTGGCAACAATCAGCCCCAGCATTAT. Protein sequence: CASSLFTGNNQPQHY.

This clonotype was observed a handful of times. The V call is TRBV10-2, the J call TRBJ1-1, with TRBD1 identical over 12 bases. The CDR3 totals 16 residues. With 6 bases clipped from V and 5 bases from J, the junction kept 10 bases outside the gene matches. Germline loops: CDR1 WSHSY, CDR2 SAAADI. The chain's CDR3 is CASRGDRGRTGTEAFF. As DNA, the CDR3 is TGCGCCAGCAGAGGGGACAGGGGGCGAACCGGTACTGAAGCTTTCTTT.

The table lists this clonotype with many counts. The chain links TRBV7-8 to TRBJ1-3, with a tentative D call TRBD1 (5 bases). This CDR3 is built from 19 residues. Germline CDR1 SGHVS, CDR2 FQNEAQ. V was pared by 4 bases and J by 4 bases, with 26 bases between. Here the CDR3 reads CASSSSSPGRNPRGNTIYF. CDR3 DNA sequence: TGTGCCAGCAGCTCGAGCAGTCCGGGACGTAATCCGAGGGGAAACACCATATATTTT. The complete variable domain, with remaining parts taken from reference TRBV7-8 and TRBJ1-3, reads GAGVSQSPRYKVAKRGQDVALRCDPISGHVSLFWYQQALGQGPEFLTYFQNEAQLDKSGLPSDRFFAERPEGSVSTLKIQRTQQEDSAVYLCASSSSSPGRNPRGNTIYFGEGSWLTVV.

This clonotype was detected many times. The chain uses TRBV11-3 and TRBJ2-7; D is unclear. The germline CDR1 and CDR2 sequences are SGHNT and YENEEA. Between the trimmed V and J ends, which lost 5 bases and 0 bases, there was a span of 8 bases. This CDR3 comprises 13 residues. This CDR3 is CASSPDGSYEQYF. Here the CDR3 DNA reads TGTGCCAGCAGCCCGGACGGCTCCTACGAGCAGTACTTC.

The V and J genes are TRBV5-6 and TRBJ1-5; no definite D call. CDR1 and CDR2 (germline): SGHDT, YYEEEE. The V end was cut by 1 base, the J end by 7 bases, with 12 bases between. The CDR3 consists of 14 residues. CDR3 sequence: CASSLNGLGQPQHF. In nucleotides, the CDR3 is TGTGCCAGCAGCTTGAACGGGTTGGGCCAGCCCCAGCATTTT.

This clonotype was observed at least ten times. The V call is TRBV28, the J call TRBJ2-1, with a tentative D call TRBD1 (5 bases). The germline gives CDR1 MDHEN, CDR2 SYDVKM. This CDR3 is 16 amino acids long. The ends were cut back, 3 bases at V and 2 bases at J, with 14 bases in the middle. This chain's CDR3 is CASSFLRREAYNEQFF. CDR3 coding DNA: TGTGCCAGCAGTTTCCTTCGCAGGGAAGCCTACAATGAGCAGTTCTTC.

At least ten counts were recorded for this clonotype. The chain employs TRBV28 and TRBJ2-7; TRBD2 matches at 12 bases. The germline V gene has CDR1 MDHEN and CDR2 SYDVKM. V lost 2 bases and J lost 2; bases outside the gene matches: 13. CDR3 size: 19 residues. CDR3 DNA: TGTGCCAGCAGTTTAGTTCTAGCGGGAGGGCCTGGGGGAACCTACGAGCAGTACTTC. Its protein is CASSLVLAGGPGGTYEQYF.

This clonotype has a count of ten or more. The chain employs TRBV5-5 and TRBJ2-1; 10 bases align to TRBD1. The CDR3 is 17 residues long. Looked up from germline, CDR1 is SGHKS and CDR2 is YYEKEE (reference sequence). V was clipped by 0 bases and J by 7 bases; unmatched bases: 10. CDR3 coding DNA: TGTGCCAGCAGCTTGGCCCCGGGACAGGGGTCCTCGAATGAGCAGTTCTTC. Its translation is CASSLAPGQGSSNEQFF. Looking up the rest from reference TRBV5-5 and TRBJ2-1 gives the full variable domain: DAGVTQSPTHLIKTRGQQVTLRCSPISGHKSVSWYQQVLGQGPQFIFQYYEKEERGRGNFPDRFSARQFPNYSSELNVNALLLGDSALYLCASSLAPGQGSSNEQFFGPGTRLTVL.

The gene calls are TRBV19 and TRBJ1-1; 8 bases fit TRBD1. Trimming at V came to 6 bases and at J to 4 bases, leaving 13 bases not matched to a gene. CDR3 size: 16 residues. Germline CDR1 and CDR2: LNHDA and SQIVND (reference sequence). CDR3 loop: CASSPIQGVLSTEAFF. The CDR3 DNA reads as TGTGCCAGTAGCCCAATACAGGGGGTCTTGAGCACTGAAGCTTTCTTT. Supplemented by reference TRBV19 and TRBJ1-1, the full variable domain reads DGGITQSPKYLFRKEGQNVTLSCEQNLNHDAMYWYRQDPGQGLRLIYYSQIVNDFQKGDIAEGYSVSREKKESFPLTVTSAQKNPTAFYLCASSPIQGVLSTEAFFGQGTRLTVV.

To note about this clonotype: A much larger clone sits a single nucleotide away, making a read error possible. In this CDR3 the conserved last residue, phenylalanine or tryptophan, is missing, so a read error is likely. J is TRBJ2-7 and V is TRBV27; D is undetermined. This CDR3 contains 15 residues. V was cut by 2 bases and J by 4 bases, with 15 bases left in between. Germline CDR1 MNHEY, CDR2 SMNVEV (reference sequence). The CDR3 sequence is CASSLAGRAPYEQYL. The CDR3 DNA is TGTGCCAGCAGTTTAGCAGGCCGGGCTCCGTACGAGCAGTACCTC.

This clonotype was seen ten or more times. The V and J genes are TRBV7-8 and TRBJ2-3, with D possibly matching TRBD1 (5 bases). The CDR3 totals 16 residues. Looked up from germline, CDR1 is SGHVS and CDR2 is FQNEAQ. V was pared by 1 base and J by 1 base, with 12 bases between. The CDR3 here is CASSLGFRARTDTQYF. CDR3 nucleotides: TGTGCCAGCAGCTTAGGATTCAGGGCACGCACAGATACGCAGTATTTT.

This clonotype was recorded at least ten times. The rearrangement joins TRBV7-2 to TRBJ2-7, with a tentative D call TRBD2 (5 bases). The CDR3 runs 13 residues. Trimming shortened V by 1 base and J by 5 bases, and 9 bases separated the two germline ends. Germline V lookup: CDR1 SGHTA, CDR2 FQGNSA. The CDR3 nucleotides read TGTGCCAGCAGCTTAGGCCCCGGGGACGAGCAGTACTTC. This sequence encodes CASSLGPGDEQYF.

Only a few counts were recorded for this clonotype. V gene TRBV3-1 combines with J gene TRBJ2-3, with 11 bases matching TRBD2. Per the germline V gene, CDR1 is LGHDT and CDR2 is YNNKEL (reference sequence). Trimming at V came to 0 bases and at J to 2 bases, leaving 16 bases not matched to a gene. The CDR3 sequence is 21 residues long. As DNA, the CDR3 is TGTGCCAGCAGCCAAGAAGTTGAAGGGCTAGCGGGAGGCCTACCCACAGATACGCAGTATTTT. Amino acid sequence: CASSQEVEGLAGGLPTDTQYF.

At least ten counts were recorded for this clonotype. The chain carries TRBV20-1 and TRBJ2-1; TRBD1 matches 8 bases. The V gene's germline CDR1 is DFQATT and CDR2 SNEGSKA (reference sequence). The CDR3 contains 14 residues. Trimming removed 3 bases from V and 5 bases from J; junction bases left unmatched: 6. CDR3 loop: CSARGTGPDNEQFF. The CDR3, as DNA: TGCAGTGCTAGGGGGACAGGTCCCGACAATGAGCAGTTCTTC.

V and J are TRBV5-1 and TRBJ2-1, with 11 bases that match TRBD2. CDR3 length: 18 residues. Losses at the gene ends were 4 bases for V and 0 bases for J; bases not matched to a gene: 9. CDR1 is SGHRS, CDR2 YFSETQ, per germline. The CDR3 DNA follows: TGCGCCAGCAGCCCAAAGACTAGCGGGGAAGGCTCCTACAATGAGCAGTTCTTC. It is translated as CASSPKTSGEGSYNEQFF.

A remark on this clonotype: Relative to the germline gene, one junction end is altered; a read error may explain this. Written as DNA, the CDR3 is TGTGCCTGGAGTGTAAGTCGGTACGAGCGGTACTTC. It codes for CAWSVSRYERYF. The gene calls are TRBV30 and TRBJ2-7; no firm D call. Germline V gene sequence: CDR1 GTSNPN, CDR2 SVGIG (reference sequence). The CDR3 has 12 amino acids.

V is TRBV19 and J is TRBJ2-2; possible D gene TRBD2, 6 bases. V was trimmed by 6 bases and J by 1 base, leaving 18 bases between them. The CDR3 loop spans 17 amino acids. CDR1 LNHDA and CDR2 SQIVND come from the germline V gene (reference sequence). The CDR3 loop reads CASSPGVAAQNTGELFF. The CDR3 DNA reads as TGTGCCAGTAGCCCGGGGGTAGCGGCACAGAACACCGGGGAGCTGTTTTTT.

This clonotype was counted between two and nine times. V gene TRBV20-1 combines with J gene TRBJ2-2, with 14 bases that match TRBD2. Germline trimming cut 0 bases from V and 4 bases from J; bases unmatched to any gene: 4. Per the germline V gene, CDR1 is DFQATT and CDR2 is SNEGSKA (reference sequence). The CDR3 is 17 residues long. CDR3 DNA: TGCAGTGCTAGAGAGACTAGCGGGAGGGCCTTCACCGGGGAGCTGTTTTTT. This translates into CSARETSGRAFTGELFF.